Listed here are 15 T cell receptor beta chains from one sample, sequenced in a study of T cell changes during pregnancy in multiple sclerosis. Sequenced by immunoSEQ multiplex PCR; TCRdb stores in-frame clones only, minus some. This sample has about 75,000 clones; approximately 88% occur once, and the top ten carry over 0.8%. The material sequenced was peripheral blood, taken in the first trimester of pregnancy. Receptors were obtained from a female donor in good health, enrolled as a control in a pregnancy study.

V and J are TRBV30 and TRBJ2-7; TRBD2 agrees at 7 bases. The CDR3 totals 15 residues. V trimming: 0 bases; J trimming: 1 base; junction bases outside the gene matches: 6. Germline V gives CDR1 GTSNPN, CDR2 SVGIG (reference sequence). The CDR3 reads CAWSVWGGSSYEQYF. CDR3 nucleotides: TGTGCCTGGAGTGTTTGGGGCGGGAGTTCCTACGAGCAGTACTTC.

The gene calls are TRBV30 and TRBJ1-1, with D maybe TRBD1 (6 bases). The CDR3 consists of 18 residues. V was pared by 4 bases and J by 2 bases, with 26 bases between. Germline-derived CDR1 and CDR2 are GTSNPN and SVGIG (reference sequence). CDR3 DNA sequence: TGTGCCTGGAAGGGGATGAGGGGGGGGGCGATCCCCAACACTGAAGCTTTCTTT. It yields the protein CAWKGMRGGAIPNTEAFF.

In DNA form, the CDR3 reads TGTGCCAGCAGCTTCGTGGGGGAGCTGTTTTTT. This codes for CASSFVGELFF. J is TRBJ2-2 and V is TRBV7-2, with no clear D. The CDR3 is 11 residues long. Trimming cost V 3 bases and J 8 bases, with 4 bases left between them. Germline V gene data show CDR1 as SGHTA and CDR2 as FQGNSA.

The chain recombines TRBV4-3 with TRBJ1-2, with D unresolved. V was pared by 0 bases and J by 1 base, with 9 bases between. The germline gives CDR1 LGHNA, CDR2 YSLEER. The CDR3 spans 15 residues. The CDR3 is CASSQEWHSNYGYTF. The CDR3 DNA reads TGCGCCAGCAGCCAAGAATGGCACAGTAACTATGGCTACACCTTC.

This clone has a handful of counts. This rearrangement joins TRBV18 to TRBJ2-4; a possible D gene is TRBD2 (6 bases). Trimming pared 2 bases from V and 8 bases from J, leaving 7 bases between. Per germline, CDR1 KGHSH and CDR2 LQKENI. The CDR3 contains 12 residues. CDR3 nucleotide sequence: TGTGCCAGCTCACCAGGGGAGGACATTCAGTACTTC. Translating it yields CASSPGEDIQYF.

CDR3 sequence (DNA): TGTGCCAGCAGTTACTCGGCCCCCCCTTACGAGCAGTACTTC. Translation gives CASSYSAPPYEQYF. The J gene is TRBJ2-7, the V gene TRBV6-5; D ambiguous. Trimming shortened V by 0 bases and J by 4 bases, and 10 bases separated the two germline ends. CDR3 length equals 14 residues. Germline V gene data show CDR1 as MNHEY and CDR2 as SVGAGI.

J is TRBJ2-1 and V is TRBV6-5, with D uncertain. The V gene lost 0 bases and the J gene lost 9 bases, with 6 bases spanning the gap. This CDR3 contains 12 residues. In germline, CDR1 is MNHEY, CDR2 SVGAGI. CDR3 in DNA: TGTGCCAGCAGTTACTCGCGCCTTGAGCAGTTCTTC. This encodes CASSYSRLEQFF.

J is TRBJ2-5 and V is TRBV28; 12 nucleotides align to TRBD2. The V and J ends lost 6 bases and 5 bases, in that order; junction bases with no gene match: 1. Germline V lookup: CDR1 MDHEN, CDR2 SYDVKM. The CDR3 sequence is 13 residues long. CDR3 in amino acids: CASRLAGGETQYF. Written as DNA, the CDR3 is TGTGCCAGCAGACTAGCGGGAGGTGAGACCCAGTACTTC.

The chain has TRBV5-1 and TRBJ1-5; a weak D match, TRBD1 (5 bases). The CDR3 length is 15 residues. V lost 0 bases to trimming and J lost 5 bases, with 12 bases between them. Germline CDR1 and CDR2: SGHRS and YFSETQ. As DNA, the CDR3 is TGCGCCAGCAGCTTGGAGGGGAAGCTTGATCAGCCCCAGCATTTT. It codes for CASSLEGKLDQPQHF.

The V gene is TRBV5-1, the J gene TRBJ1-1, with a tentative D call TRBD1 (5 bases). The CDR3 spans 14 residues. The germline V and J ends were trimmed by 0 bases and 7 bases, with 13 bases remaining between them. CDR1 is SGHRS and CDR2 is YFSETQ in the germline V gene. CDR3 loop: CASSLVTQGSEAFF. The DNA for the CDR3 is TGCGCCAGCAGCTTGGTAACCCAGGGCAGTGAAGCTTTCTTT.

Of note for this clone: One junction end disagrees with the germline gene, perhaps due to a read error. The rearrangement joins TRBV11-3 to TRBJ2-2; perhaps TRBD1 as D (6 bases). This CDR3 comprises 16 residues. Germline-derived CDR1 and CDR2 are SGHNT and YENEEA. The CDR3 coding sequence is TGTGCCAGCAGCTCAAAATTTACAGGGAACACCGGGGAGCTGCTTTTT. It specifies CASSSKFTGNTGELLF.

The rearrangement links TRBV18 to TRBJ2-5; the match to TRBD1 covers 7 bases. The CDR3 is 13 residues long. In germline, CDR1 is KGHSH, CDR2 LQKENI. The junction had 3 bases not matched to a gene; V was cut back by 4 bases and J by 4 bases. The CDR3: CASSLHRGETQYF. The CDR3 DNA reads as TGTGCCAGCTCACTACACAGGGGAGAGACCCAGTACTTC. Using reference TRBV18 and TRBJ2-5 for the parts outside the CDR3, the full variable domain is NAGVMQNPRHLVRRRGQEARLRCSPMKGHSHVYWYRQLPEEGLKFMVYLQKENIIDESGMPKERFSAEFPKEGPSILRIQQVVRGDSAAYFCASSLHRGETQYFGPGTRLLVL.

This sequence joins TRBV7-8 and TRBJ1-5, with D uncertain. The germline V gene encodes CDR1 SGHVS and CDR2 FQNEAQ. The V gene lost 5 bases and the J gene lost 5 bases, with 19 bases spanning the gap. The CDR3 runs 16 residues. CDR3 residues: CASSQRSRRRDQPQHF. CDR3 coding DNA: TGTGCCAGCAGCCAGAGGAGCCGGAGACGGGATCAGCCCCAGCATTTT. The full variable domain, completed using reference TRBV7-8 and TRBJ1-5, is GAGVSQSPRYKVAKRGQDVALRCDPISGHVSLFWYQQALGQGPEFLTYFQNEAQLDKSGLPSDRFFAERPEGSVSTLKIQRTQQEDSAVYLCASSQRSRRRDQPQHFGDGTRLSIL.

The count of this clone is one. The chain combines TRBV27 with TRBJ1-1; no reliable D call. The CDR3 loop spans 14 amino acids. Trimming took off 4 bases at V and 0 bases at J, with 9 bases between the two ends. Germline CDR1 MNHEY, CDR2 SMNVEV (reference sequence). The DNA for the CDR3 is TGTGCCAGCAGTTCGGACTCAGTGAACACTGAAGCTTTCTTT. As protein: CASSSDSVNTEAFF.

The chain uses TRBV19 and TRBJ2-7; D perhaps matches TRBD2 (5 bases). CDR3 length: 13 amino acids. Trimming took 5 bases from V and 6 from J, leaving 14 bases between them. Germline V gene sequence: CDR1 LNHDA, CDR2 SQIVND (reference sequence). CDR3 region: CASSSLGGFEQYF. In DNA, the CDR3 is TGTGCCAGTAGTTCCCTCGGCGGGTTCGAGCAGTACTTC. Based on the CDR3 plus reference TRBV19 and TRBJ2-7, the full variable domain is DGGITQSPKYLFRKEGQNVTLSCEQNLNHDAMYWYRQDPGQGLRLIYYSQIVNDFQKGDIAEGYSVSREKKESFPLTVTSAQKNPTAFYLCASSSLGGFEQYFGPGTRLTVT.